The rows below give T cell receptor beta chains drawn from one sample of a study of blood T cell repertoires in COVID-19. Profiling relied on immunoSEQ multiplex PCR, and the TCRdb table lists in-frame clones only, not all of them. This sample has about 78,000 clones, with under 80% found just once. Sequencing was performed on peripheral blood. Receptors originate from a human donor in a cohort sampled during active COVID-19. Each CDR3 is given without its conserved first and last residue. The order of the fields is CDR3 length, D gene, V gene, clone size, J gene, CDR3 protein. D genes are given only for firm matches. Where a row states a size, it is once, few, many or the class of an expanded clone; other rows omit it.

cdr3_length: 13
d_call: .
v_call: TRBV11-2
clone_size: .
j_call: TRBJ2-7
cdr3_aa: ASSASGGGAYEQY

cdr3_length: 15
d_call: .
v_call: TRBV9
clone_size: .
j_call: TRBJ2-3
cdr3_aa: ASSVARKAGSTDTQY

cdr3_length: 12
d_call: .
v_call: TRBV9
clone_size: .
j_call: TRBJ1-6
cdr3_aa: ASSGDGGGSPLH

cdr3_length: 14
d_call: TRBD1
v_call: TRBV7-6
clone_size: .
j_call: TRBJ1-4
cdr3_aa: ASSLKTGRTNEKLF

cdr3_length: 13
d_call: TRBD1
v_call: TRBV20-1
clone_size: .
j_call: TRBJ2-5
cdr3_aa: SASEQGAGQETQY

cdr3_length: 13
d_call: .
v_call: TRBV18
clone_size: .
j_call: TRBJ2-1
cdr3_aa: ASSPSQGNYNEQF

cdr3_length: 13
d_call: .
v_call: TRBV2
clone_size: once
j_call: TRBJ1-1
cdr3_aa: ASILDRTVNTEAF

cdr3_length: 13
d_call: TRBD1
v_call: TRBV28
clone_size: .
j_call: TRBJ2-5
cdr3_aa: ASSSSGTGRETQY

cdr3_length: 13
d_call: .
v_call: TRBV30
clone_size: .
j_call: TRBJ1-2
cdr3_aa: AWSVGFEGIDGYT

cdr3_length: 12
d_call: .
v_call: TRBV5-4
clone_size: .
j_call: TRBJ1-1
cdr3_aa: ASRRGTVNTEAF

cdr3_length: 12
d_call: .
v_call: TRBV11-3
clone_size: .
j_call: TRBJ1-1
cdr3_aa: ASSYRSMNTEAF

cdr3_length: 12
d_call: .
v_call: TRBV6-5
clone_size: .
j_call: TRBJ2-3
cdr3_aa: ASSYFSSTDTQY

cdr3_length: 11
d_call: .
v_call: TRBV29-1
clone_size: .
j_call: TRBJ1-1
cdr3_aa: SVTQRGGTEAF

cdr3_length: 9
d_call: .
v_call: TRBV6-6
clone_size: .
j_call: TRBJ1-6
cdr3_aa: ASSQNSPLH

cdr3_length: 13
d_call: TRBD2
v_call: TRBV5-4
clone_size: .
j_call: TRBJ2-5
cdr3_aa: ASSSTSGGGETQY

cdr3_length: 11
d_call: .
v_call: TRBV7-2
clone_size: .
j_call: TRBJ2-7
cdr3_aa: ASSLFAEGEQY

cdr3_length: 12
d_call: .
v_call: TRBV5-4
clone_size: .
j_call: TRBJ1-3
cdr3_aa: ASSDGQTGNTIY

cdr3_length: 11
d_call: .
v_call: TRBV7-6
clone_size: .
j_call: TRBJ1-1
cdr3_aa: ASSLSGNTEAF

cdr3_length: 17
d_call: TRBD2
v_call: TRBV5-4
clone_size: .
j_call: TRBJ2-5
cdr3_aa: ASSLVGWLAGGMGETQY

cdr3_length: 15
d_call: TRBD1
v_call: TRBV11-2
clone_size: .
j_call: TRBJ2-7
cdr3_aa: ASSAQDRGTLGYEQY

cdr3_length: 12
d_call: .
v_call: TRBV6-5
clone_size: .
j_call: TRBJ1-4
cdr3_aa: ASRLGQNNEKLF

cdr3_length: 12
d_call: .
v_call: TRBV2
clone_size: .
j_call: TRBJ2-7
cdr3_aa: ASSVPDSEYEQY

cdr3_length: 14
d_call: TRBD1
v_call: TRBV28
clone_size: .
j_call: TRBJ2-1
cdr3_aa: ASSLLGTGGHNEQF

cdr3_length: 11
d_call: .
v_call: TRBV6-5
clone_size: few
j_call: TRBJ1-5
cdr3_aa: ASSKQVNQPQH

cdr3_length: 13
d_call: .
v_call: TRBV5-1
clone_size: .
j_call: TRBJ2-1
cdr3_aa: ASSPGHSSYNEQF

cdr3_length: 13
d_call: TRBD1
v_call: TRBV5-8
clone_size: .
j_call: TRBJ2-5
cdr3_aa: ASSRLGQIQETQY

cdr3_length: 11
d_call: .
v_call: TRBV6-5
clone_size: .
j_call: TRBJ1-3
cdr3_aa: ASISSSGNTIY

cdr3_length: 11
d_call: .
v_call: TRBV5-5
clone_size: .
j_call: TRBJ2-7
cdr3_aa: ASSLWGAHEQY

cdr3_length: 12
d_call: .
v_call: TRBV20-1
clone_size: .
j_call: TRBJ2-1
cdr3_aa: SASDGGRANEQF

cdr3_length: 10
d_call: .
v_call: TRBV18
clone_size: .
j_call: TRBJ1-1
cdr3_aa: ASSRQNTEAF

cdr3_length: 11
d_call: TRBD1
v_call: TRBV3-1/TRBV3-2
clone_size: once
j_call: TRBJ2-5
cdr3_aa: ASSLLTGETQY

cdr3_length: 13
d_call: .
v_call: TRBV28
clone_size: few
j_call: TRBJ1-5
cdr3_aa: ASSRDRYSNQPQH

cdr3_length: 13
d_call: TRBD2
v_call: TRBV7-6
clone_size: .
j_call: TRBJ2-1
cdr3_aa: ASSLGRGGPGEQF

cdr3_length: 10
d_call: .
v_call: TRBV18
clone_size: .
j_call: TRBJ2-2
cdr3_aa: ASSSDTGELF

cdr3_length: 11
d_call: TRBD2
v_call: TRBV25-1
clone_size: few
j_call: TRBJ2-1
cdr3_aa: ASSSPWSGGAF

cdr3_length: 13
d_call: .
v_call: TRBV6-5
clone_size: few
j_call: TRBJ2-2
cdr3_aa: ASSYNFMNTGELF

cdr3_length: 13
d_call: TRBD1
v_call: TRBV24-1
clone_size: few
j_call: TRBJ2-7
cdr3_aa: ATYKRGRVAYEQY

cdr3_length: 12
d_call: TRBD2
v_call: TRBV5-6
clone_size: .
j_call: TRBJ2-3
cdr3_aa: GTSGGASTDTQY

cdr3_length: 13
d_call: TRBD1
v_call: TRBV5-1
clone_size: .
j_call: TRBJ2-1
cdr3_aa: ASSLIRGTYNEQF

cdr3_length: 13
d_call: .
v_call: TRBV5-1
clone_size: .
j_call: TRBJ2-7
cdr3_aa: ASSLARTGAYEQY

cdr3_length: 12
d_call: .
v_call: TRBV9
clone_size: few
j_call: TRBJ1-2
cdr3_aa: ASSVGPSNYGYT

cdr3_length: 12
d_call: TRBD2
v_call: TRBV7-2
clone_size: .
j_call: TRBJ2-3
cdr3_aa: ASGRSGGTDTQY

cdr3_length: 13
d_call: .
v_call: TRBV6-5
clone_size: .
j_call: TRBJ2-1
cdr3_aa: ASSLRGFSYNEQF

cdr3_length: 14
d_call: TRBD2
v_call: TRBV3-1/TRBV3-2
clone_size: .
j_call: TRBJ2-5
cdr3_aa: ASSQASGGAQETQY

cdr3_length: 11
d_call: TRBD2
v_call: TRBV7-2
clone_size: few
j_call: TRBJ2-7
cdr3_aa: ASSLEGRGEQY

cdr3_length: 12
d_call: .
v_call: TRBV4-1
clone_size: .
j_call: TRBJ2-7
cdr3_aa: ASSQEPRLDEQY

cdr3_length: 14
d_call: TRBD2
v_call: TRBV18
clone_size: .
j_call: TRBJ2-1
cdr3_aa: ASSPLTSGGVNEQF

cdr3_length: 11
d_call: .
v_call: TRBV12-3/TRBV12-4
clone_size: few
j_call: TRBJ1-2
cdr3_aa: ASSSNPRGGYT

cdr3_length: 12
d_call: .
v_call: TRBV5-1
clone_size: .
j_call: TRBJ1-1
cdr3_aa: ASSLRGLNTEAF